This T cell receptor beta chain is drawn from a study of cytomegalovirus exposure and HLA in healthy donors. Findings and caveats of the study: Rare sequences made up most TCRs, while some public TCRs were found in many donors.

Turning to this clone: Its specificity is not known.

V was pared by 2 bases and J by 1 base, with 15 bases between. Germline loops: CDR1 SGDLS, CDR2 YYNGEE. CDR3 length equals 16 residues. 13 Jbeta primers and 60 Vbeta primers were used for the PCR. TCRdb's copy holds only in-frame clones and misses some; the assay was immunoSEQ multiplex PCR. The sample has 99,000 or so clones, nearly 80% seen once; the top ten hold roughly 1.2%. The clonotype originates from a young man in good health and CMV-seronegative. The chain joins TRBV9 to TRBJ2-5, with D perhaps matching TRBD2 (6 bases). Sequencing was performed on PBMCs. CDR3 amino acids: CASSVYGGPPQETQYF. CDR3 DNA sequence: TGTGCCAGCAGCGTCTACGGGGGACCGCCCCAAGAGACCCAGTACTTC.